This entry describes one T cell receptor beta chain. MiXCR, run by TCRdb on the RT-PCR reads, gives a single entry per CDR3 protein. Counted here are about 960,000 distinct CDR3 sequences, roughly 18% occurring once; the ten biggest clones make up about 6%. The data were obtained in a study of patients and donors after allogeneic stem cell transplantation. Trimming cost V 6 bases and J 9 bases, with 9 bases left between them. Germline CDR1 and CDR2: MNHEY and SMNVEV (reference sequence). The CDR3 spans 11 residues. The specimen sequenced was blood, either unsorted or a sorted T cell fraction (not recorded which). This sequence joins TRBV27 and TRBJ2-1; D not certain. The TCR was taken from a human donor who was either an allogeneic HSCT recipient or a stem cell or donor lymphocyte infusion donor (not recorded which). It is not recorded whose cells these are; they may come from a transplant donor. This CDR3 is CASSSALEQFF. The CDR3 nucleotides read TGTGCCAGCAGCTCGGCCCTTGAGCAGTTCTTC.